These T cell receptor beta chains were read from a single sample in a study of T cell repertoires in cytomegalovirus infection. No cognate antigen is known for these TCRs. TCRdb ran MiXCR on the reads and lists one entry per CDR3 protein. In the table there are around 540,000 distinct CDR3 sequences, 25% to 35% of which are singletons. The material was cultured PBMCs, obtained from culture after CMV antigen stimulation. The source of these receptors is a human donor in good health (CMV status not recorded). Some clones in this sample may be carry-over from other donors' samples. The CDR3 runs from the conserved cysteine through the conserved F or W. The order of the fields is V gene, J gene, clone size, D gene, CDR3 protein, CDR3 DNA. A D gene is named only where the DNA matches it firmly. Only some rows state a clone size, as once, few, many or a class for expanded clones.

TRBV6-5	TRBJ2-1	few	TRBD2	CASSYLTSRFNEQFF	TGTGCCAGCAGTTACTTGACTAGCCGTTTTAATGAGCAGTTCTTC
TRBV29-1	TRBJ2-1	.	TRBD2	CSVGRTSGVNEQFF	TGCAGCGTTGGTCGGACTAGCGGGGTAAATGAGCAGTTCTTC
TRBV2	TRBJ2-3	.	.	CASSEGFSDTQYF	TGTGCCAGCAGTGAGGGCTTCTCAGATACGCAGTATTTT
TRBV14	TRBJ2-1	few	.	CASSQGYVEQFF	TGTGCCAGCAGCCAAGGTTACGTAGAGCAGTTCTTC
TRBV28	TRBJ1-4	.	.	CASSSSGVANEKLFF	TGTGCCAGCAGTTCGTCAGGGGTGGCTAATGAAAAACTGTTTTTT
TRBV28	TRBJ1-2	.	TRBD1	CASTTLEGAGGYTF	TGTGCCAGCACCACCCTCGAGGGGGCAGGCGGCTACACCTTC
TRBV12-3/TRBV12-4	TRBJ1-5	few	.	CASRDGAGLPQHF	TGTGCCAGCAGAGACGGGGCCGGTCTGCCCCAGCATTTT
TRBV4-2	TRBJ2-7	many	TRBD2	CASSQGLAGVYEQYF	TGTGCCAGCAGCCAAGGACTAGCGGGAGTGTACGAGCAGTACTTC
TRBV7-8	TRBJ2-5	once	TRBD1	CASSLGQGMVKTQYF	TGTGCCAGCAGCCTTGGACAGGGGATGGTGAAGACCCAGTACTTC
TRBV4-2	TRBJ2-7	many	TRBD2	CASSQVTSGRWGEQYF	TGTGCCAGCAGCCAGGTTACTAGCGGGAGATGGGGCGAGCAGTACTTC
TRBV19	TRBJ2-4	.	TRBD2	CASSTRLAGGPLAKNIQYF	TGTGCCAGTAGTACGAGACTAGCGGGAGGCCCACTAGCCAAAAACATTCAGTACTTC
TRBV7-8	TRBJ1-2	many	.	CASSLDRKRLYGYTF	TGTGCCAGCAGCTTAGACCGGAAGAGACTCTATGGCTACACCTTC
TRBV7-8	TRBJ2-1	many	.	CASSLMEIGNEQFF	TGTGCCAGCAGCTTGATGGAAATAGGCAATGAGCAGTTCTTC
TRBV25-1	TRBJ2-1	.	.	CASSDSGTYNEQFF	TGTGCCAGCAGTGACTCCGGGACCTACAATGAGCAGTTCTTC
TRBV7-2	TRBJ2-7	many	TRBD2	CASSRSGRSSYEQYF	TGTGCCAGCAGCCGGAGCGGGAGGTCGTCCTACGAGCAGTACTTC
TRBV28	TRBJ2-7	.	.	CASTQDGPYEQYF	TGTGCCAGCACCCAGGACGGGCCCTACGAGCAGTACTTC
TRBV6-5	TRBJ1-2	many	.	CASSYSNIGYGYTF	TGTGCCAGCAGTTACTCCAACATTGGCTATGGCTACACCTTC
TRBV7-9	TRBJ1-3	.	TRBD1	CASSPPRGGAGNTIYF	TGTGCCAGCAGCCCACCCCGAGGGGGCGCGGGGAACACCATATATTTT
TRBV4-3	TRBJ2-2	.	TRBD2	CASSQDWSGGLVNTGELFF	TGCGCCAGCAGCCAAGATTGGTCGGGGGGGTTGGTGAACACCGGGGAGCTGTTTTTT
TRBV19	TRBJ2-2	.	.	CASSISNGGELFF	TGTGCCAGTAGTATAAGCAATGGCGGGGAGCTGTTTTTT
TRBV27	TRBJ1-1	few	.	CASSSTPQGNEAFF	TGTGCCAGCAGTTCAACTCCCCAGGGGAATGAAGCTTTCTTT
TRBV4-1	TRBJ2-7	few	.	CASSLKIKSYEQYF	TGCGCCAGCAGCCTGAAGATAAAGAGTTACGAGCAGTACTTC
TRBV5-5	TRBJ2-5	.	.	CASSLTRTAIKQETQYF	TGTGCCAGCAGCTTGACCCGGACAGCTATTAAACAAGAGACCCAGTACTTC
TRBV7-2	TRBJ1-4	few	.	CASSIIRHEKLFF	TGTGCCAGCAGCATTATACGGCACGAAAAACTGTTTTTT
TRBV7-9	TRBJ2-1	.	.	CASSALKGREQFF	TGTGCCAGCAGCGCATTAAAGGGACGTGAGCAGTTCTTC
TRBV18	TRBJ1-2	.	TRBD1	CASSPQGQAYGYTF	TGTGCCAGCTCACCGCAGGGACAGGCGTATGGCTACACCTTC
TRBV7-2	TRBJ2-7	.	.	CASSLVPGTHVSYEQYF	TGTGCCAGCAGCTTAGTCCCCGGGACACATGTCTCCTACGAGCAGTACTTC
TRBV19	TRBJ2-3	.	.	CASSIVHGSTDTQYF	TGTGCCAGTAGTATAGTCCACGGGAGCACAGATACGCAGTATTTT
TRBV7-2	TRBJ2-3	.	.	CASSLEARAADTQYF	TGTGCCAGCAGCTTAGAAGCCAGGGCGGCAGATACGCAGTATTTT
TRBV9	TRBJ2-2	many	.	CASSVVGSGELFF	TGTGCCAGCAGCGTAGTGGGATCCGGGGAGCTGTTTTTT
TRBV7-9	TRBJ1-1	.	.	CASSLSFGGAFTEAFF	TGTGCCAGCAGCTTAAGTTTTGGGGGCGCATTTACTGAAGCTTTCTTT
TRBV7-2	TRBJ2-1	many	.	CASSLVGSSRNYNEQFF	TGTGCCAGCAGCTTAGTGGGGTCAAGCAGAAACTACAATGAGCAGTTCTTC
TRBV28	TRBJ2-7	.	.	CASTRPGSYEQYF	TGTGCCAGCACCCGCCCCGGCTCCTACGAGCAGTACTTC
TRBV5-4	TRBJ2-1	.	TRBD2	CASSLASGRGNEQFF	TGTGCCAGCAGCTTGGCTAGCGGGAGGGGCAATGAGCAGTTCTTC